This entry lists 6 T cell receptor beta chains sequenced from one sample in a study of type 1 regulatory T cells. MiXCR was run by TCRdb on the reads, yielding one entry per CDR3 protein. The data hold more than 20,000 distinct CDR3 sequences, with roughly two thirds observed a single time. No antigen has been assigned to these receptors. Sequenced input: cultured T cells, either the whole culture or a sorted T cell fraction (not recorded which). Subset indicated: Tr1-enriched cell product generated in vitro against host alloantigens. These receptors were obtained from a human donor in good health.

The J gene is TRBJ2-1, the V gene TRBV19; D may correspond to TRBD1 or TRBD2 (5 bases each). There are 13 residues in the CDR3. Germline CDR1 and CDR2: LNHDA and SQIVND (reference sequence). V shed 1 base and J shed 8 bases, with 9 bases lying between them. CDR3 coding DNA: TGTGCCAGTAGTATAGTTTCGGGGCATGAGCAGTTCTTC. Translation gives CASSIVSGHEQFF.

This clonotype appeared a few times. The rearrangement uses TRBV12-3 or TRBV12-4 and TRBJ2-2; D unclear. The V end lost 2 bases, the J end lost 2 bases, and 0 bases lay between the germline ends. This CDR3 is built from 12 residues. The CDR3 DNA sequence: TGTGCCAGCAGTTTAAACACCGGGGAGCTGTTTTTT. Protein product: CASSLNTGELFF.

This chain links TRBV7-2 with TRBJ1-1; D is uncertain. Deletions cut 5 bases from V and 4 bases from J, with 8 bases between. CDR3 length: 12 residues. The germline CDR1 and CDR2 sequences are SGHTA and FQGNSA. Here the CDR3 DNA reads TGTGCCAGCAGCCTTTCCCGCACTGAAGCTTTCTTT. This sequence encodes CASSLSRTEAFF.

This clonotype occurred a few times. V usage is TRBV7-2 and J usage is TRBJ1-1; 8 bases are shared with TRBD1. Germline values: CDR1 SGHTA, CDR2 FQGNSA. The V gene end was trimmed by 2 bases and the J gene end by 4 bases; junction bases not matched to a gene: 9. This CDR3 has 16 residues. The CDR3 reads CASSLQSGGVGTEAFF. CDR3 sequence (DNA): TGTGCCAGCAGCTTACAATCAGGGGGCGTTGGCACTGAAGCTTTCTTT.

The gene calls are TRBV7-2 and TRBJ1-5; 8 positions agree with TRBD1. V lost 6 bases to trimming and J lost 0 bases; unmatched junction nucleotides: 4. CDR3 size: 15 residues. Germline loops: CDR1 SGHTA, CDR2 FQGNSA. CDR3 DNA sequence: TGTGCCAGCAGACAGGGGGGATATAGCAATCAGCCCCAGCATTTT. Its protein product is CASRQGGYSNQPQHF.

The CDR3 DNA reads as TGCAGTGCTAGAGACCCTAGGACAGGGCCCTACGAGCAGTACTTC. Translated, it gives CSARDPRTGPYEQYF. This chain joins TRBV20-1 and TRBJ2-7, with 8 bases matching TRBD1. The V and J ends lost 0 bases and 2 bases, in that order; junction bases with no gene match: 6. From germline, CDR1 is DFQATT and CDR2 SNEGSKA (reference sequence). The CDR3 consists of 15 residues.